One sample yielded the 29 T cell receptor beta chains listed below, sequenced in a study of cytotoxic CD8 clonotypes in ibrutinib-treated CLL. Sequencing was performed with immunoSEQ multiplex PCR; in TCRdb, only in-frame clones are kept and a portion is missing. Found here are some 100,000 clones, approximately 58% of them singletons; the top ten hold about 40%. The material was PBMCs, obtained after 24 months of ibrutinib treatment. The receptor set was obtained from a human donor with chronic lymphocytic leukemia.

This sequence joins TRBV29-1 and TRBJ2-1; 11 nucleotides align to TRBD2. Looked up from germline, CDR1 is SQVTM and CDR2 is ANQGSEA. The CDR3 contains 15 residues. The ends lost 4 bases at V and 7 bases at J; junction bases unmatched: 9. The CDR3 DNA sequence: TGCAGCGTTGCGTCTCTAGCGGGGGGCCAGAATGAGCAGTTCTTC. Translated: CSVASLAGGQNEQFF.

This clone was counted only a few times. The chain employs TRBV30 and TRBJ1-3, with D unclear. Germline V gives CDR1 GTSNPN, CDR2 SVGIG (reference sequence). V was clipped by 4 bases and J by 1 base, with 5 bases between them. This CDR3 contains 12 residues. The CDR3 loop reads CAWKASGNTIYF. The CDR3 bases are TGTGCCTGGAAGGCTTCTGGAAACACCATATATTTT.

The genes are TRBV7-9 and TRBJ1-6, with 9 bases identical to TRBD1. Trimming took 2 bases from V and 7 from J; bases not matched to a gene: 6. In germline, CDR1 is SEHNR, CDR2 FQNEAQ (reference sequence). The CDR3 length is 16 residues. This CDR3 reads CASSLYLGTGNSPLHF. The CDR3 DNA sequence: TGTGCCAGCAGCTTATATCTCGGGACAGGGAATTCACCCCTCCACTTT.

The V and J genes are TRBV5-1 and TRBJ2-7; TRBD1 matches 8 bases. The CDR3 length is 15 residues. Germline V gene data show CDR1 as SGHRS and CDR2 as YFSETQ. The junction had 8 bases not matched to a gene; V was cut back by 0 bases and J by 6 bases. CDR3 in amino acids: CASSLDPGTGAEQYF. CDR3 bases: TGCGCCAGCAGCTTGGACCCCGGGACAGGAGCCGAGCAGTACTTC.

V and J are TRBV7-2 and TRBJ1-3; a weak D match, TRBD1 (5 bases). The V end lost 8 bases, the J end lost 4 bases, and 15 bases lay between the germline ends. The CDR3 extends over 14 amino acids. Germline loops: CDR1 SGHTA, CDR2 FQGNSA. CDR3 loop: CASGIGERGNTIYF. CDR3 DNA sequence: TGTGCCAGCGGCATAGGGGAGCGCGGAAACACCATATATTTT.

In DNA, the CDR3 is TGTGCCAGCAACAAGTACGAGGGGAAACTGTTTTTT. It translates to CASNKYEGKLFF. The rearrangement links TRBV6-6 to TRBJ1-4, with a tentative D call TRBD1 (5 bases). The CDR3 runs 12 residues. V was shortened by 7 bases and J by 11 bases, with 14 bases between the two germline ends. The germline CDR1 and CDR2 sequences are MNHNY and SVGAGI (reference sequence).

The chain combines TRBV7-9 with TRBJ2-1, with D hard to call. The CDR3 covers 17 residues. Germline lookup yields CDR1 SEHNR and CDR2 FQNEAQ (reference sequence). The V gene lost 4 bases and the J gene lost 0 bases, with 16 bases spanning the gap. The CDR3 is CASSYPPSSGSYNEQFF. The CDR3, as DNA: TGTGCCAGCAGCTACCCCCCCTCATCTGGCTCCTACAATGAGCAGTTCTTC.

V is TRBV2 and J is TRBJ2-5; TRBD2 agrees at 13 bases. The CDR3 loop spans 16 amino acids. Trimming cost V 6 bases and J 2 bases; bases outside gene matches: 6. CDR1 is SNHLY, CDR2 FYNNEI, per germline. The CDR3 reads CASSQLAGGGQETQYF. CDR3 DNA: TGTGCCAGCAGCCAACTAGCGGGGGGGGGTCAAGAGACCCAGTACTTC. Full variable domain (outside the CDR3, taken from reference TRBV2 and TRBJ2-5): EPEVTQTPSHQVTQMGQEVILRCVPISNHLYFYWYRQILGQKVEFLVSFYNNEISEKSEIFDDQFSVERPDGSNFTLKIRSTKLEDSAMYFCASSQLAGGGQETQYFGPGTRLLVL.

J is TRBJ2-1 and V is TRBV5-6, with D hard to call. The CDR3 has 13 residues. Between the trimmed V and J ends, which lost 5 bases and 1 base, there was a span of 7 bases. Germline lookup yields CDR1 SGHDT and CDR2 YYEEEE. CDR3 sequence reads: CASREFSYNEQFF. Here the CDR3 DNA reads TGTGCCAGCAGGGAATTTTCCTACAATGAGCAGTTCTTC.

The chain has TRBV25-1 and TRBJ1-2; 11 bases align to TRBD1. Germline V gene sequence: CDR1 MGHDK, CDR2 SYGVNS. Trimming removed 5 bases from V and 6 bases from J; junction bases left unmatched: 14. This CDR3 region has 17 residues. The CDR3 DNA reads as TGTGCCAGCAGTTCTCCACGGACAGGGGGCAAAAAGGATGGCTACACCTTC. It codes for CASSSPRTGGKKDGYTF.

The chain carries TRBV29-1 and TRBJ2-3; the D gene is possibly TRBD1 (6 bases). V shed 6 bases and J shed 4 bases, with 11 bases lying between them. Per germline, CDR1 SQVTM and CDR2 ANQGSEA. This CDR3 comprises 12 residues. CDR3 amino acids: CSVREGADTQYF. Here the CDR3 DNA reads TGCAGCGTCCGAGAGGGGGCAGATACGCAGTATTTT.

The chain joins TRBV4-1 to TRBJ2-5, with 8 positions matching TRBD1. Per germline, CDR1 MGHRA and CDR2 YSYEKL. The CDR3 runs 17 residues. Trimming cost V 3 bases and J 5 bases; bases outside gene matches: 14. CDR3 DNA: TGCGCCAGCAGCCAGGTCCCCCAGGCAGGGGGCGCGGAGACCCAGTACTTC. It encodes CASSQVPQAGGAETQYF.

This chain links TRBV15 with TRBJ2-4; 8 nucleotides agree with TRBD1. Trimming removed 3 bases from V and 0 bases from J; junction bases left unmatched: 16. CDR3 length equals 20 residues. Looked up from germline, CDR1 is LNHNV and CDR2 is YYDKDF (reference sequence). CDR3 DNA: TGTGCCACCAGCAGCGCTCCTCCCGGGACAGGTCAGTTAGCCAAAAACATTCAGTACTTC. It codes for CATSSAPPGTGQLAKNIQYF. The variable domain in full, completed from reference TRBV15 and TRBJ2-4, reads DAMVIQNPRYQVTQFGKPVTLSCSQTLNHNVMYWYQQKSSQAPKLLFHYYDKDFNNEADTPDNFQSRRPNTSFCFLDIRSPGLGDTAMYLCATSSAPPGTGQLAKNIQYFGAGTRLSVL.

This clone was picked up a small number of times. In nucleotides, the CDR3 is TGTGCCAGCAGCTTAACAGGGGATACGGATACGCAGTATTTT. It codes for CASSLTGDTDTQYF. The chain uses TRBV5-4 and TRBJ2-3; 7 positions match TRBD1. V shed 2 bases, J shed 6 bases, and the junction held 6 bases outside the gene matches. Germline lookup yields CDR1 SGHNT and CDR2 YYREEE (reference sequence). This CDR3 spans 14 amino acids.

This clone was recorded a few times. The J gene is TRBJ1-1, the V gene TRBV5-1; no clear D. CDR1 is SGHRS and CDR2 is YFSETQ in the germline V gene. This CDR3 contains 15 residues. Trimming took 0 bases from V and 0 from J, leaving 9 bases between them. CDR3 residues: CASSLEPTMNTEAFF. The CDR3 region has the DNA TGCGCCAGCAGCTTGGAGCCGACCATGAACACTGAAGCTTTCTTT.

The chain carries TRBV7-8 and TRBJ2-7; 10 bases are shared with TRBD1. The CDR3 has 12 amino acids. Germline lookup yields CDR1 SGHVS and CDR2 FQNEAQ. The junction had 3 bases not matched to a gene; V was cut back by 7 bases and J by 6 bases. CDR3 nucleotide sequence: TGTGCCAGCACCCGGACAGGGGGCGAGCAGTACTTC. Translation gives CASTRTGGEQYF.

The gene calls are TRBV27 and TRBJ2-1; D is perhaps TRBD1 (6 bases). Germline CDR1 MNHEY, CDR2 SMNVEV (reference sequence). Trimming left V 0 bases short and J 9 bases short, with 15 bases between. The CDR3 runs to 15 residues. CDR3: CASSLSKQGLGEQFF. CDR3 in DNA: TGTGCCAGCAGTTTATCCAAACAGGGTCTGGGTGAGCAGTTCTTC.

This clone was recorded a few times. The V gene is TRBV7-6, the J gene TRBJ1-1, with 9 bases aligning to TRBD1. Germline CDR1 SGHVS, CDR2 FNYEAQ. The CDR3 sequence is 14 residues long. V shed 5 bases, J shed 4 bases, and the junction held 5 bases outside the gene matches. The CDR3 is CASSPTGGLTEAFF. The CDR3 coding sequence is TGTGCCAGCAGCCCGACAGGGGGACTCACTGAAGCTTTCTTT. Drawing the rest from reference TRBV7-6 and TRBJ1-1, the complete variable domain is GAGVSQSPRYKVTKRGQDVALRCDPISGHVSLYWYRQALGQGPEFLTYFNYEAQQDKSGLPNDRFSAERPEGSISTLTIQRTEQRDSAMYRCASSPTGGLTEAFFGQGTRLTVV.

The chain recombines TRBV7-8 with TRBJ2-3, with 10 bases fitting TRBD2. The length of the CDR3 is 17 residues. Losses at the gene ends were 7 bases for V and 2 bases for J; bases not matched to a gene: 12. Germline V CDR1 and CDR2: SGHVS, FQNEAQ. The CDR3 DNA is TGTGCCAGCACCCACTCAGCGGGGGGGTCCTACACAGATACGCAGTATTTT. Amino acids: CASTHSAGGSYTDTQYF.

This chain uses TRBV5-4 with TRBJ2-2, with 8 bases matching TRBD1. The CDR3 consists of 17 residues. Germline CDR1 is SGHNT and CDR2 is YYREEE (reference sequence). Losses at the gene ends were 4 bases for V and 2 bases for J; bases not matched to a gene: 10. DNA of the CDR3: TGTGCCAGCAGCCAATTATTGGACAGGGCAAACACCGGGGAGCTGTTTTTT. It is translated as CASSQLLDRANTGELFF. The entire variable domain, with the rest obtained from reference TRBV5-4 and TRBJ2-2, is as follows: ETGVTQSPTHLIKTRGQQVTLRCSSQSGHNTVSWYQQALGQGPQFIFQYYREEENGRGNFPPRFSGLQFPNYSSELNVNALELDDSALYLCASSQLLDRANTGELFFGEGSRLTVL.

This clone has only a few counts. CDR3 region: CASSQARTGGEAFF. As DNA, the CDR3 is TGCGCCAGCAGCCAAGCCAGGACAGGGGGCGAAGCTTTCTTT. This sequence joins TRBV4-1 and TRBJ1-1; 11 bases are a match to TRBD1. V lost 1 base to trimming and J lost 8 bases; unmatched junction nucleotides: 3. The CDR3 runs 14 residues. Looked up from germline, CDR1 is MGHRA and CDR2 is YSYEKL.

The chain employs TRBV30 and TRBJ2-5, with 14 bases that match TRBD2. Unmatched junction bases numbered 4, after V lost 0 bases and J lost 13 bases. This CDR3 contains 13 residues. The germline V gene encodes CDR1 GTSNPN and CDR2 SVGIG (reference sequence). The CDR3 DNA sequence: TGTGCCTGGAGTGTGGGACTAGCGGGGGACTCGTACTTC. The encoded protein is CAWSVGLAGDSYF.

Only a few counts were recorded for this clone. J is TRBJ2-7 and V is TRBV5-1; TRBD2 is a possible D gene (5 bases). With 6 bases removed from V and 6 bases from J, the gap between germline ends came to 19 bases. The CDR3 extends over 14 amino acids. Germline assignment: CDR1 SGHRS and CDR2 YFSETQ. CDR3 bases: TGCGCCAGCACTCTCTCCGGCCTAGCTGGCGAGCAGTACTTC. Amino acid sequence: CASTLSGLAGEQYF.

The CDR3 loop is CSAREGGAGYEQYF. The CDR3, as DNA: TGCAGCGCTCGGGAGGGGGGCGCGGGTTACGAGCAGTACTTC. This sequence joins TRBV29-1 and TRBJ2-7; TRBD2 agrees at 8 bases. CDR3 length equals 14 residues. Germline-derived CDR1 and CDR2 are SQVTM and ANQGSEA. V trimming: 7 bases; J trimming: 4 bases; junction bases outside the gene matches: 12.

V and J are TRBV9 and TRBJ1-2, with 7 bases identical to TRBD1. V lost 3 bases and J lost 7; bases outside the gene matches: 12. In germline, CDR1 is SGDLS, CDR2 YYNGEE. CDR3 length equals 15 residues. The CDR3 DNA follows: TGTGCCAGCAGCGCCGGGACAGTTAGTAGGGCTGGCTACACCTTC. This sequence encodes CASSAGTVSRAGYTF.

This clone was picked up many times. The chain has TRBV6-1 and TRBJ2-7, with D possibly being TRBD1 (5 bases). V was shortened by 7 bases and J by 0 bases, with 16 bases between the two germline ends. CDR3 size: 15 residues. Germline CDR1 MNHNS, CDR2 SASEGT. The CDR3 spells CASTTWGRSSYEQYF. The CDR3 nucleotides are TGTGCCAGCACCACATGGGGCAGGAGCTCCTACGAGCAGTACTTC.

This rearrangement joins TRBV29-1 to TRBJ1-5, with D hard to call. The V end lost 5 bases, the J end lost 0 bases, and 14 bases lay between the germline ends. The CDR3 contains 15 residues. Germline V gene lookup returns CDR1 SQVTM and CDR2 ANQGSEA. The CDR3 is CSVLQLLYSNQPQHF. In DNA, the CDR3 is TGCAGCGTTCTCCAGCTACTCTATAGCAATCAGCCCCAGCATTTT. Combining the CDR3 with reference TRBV29-1 and TRBJ1-5 gives the whole variable domain SAVISQKPSRDICQRGTSLTIQCQVDSQVTMMFWYRQQPGQSLTLIATANQGSEATYESGFVIDKFPISRPNLTFSTLTVSNMSPEDSSIYLCSVLQLLYSNQPQHFGDGTRLSIL.

The CDR3 DNA sequence: TGTGCCTGGCGCGGCGCGGGCGGGGAGCTGTTTTTT. It is translated as CAWRGAGGELFF. This chain connects TRBV30 to TRBJ2-2, with D possibly TRBD2 on 5 matching bases. The germline V gene encodes CDR1 GTSNPN and CDR2 SVGIG (reference sequence). The CDR3 consists of 12 residues. V dropped 5 bases and J dropped 7 bases, with 11 bases sitting between them.

The chain is built from TRBV11-3 and TRBJ2-5; 7 nucleotides agree with TRBD1. The CDR3 length is 15 residues. The J segment lost 5 bases and the V segment lost 5 bases, leaving 11 bases of the junction unmatched. Germline values: CDR1 SGHNT, CDR2 YENEEA. The CDR3 loop is CASSQVGTGVETQYF. The CDR3 DNA is TGTGCCAGCAGCCAAGTGGGTACAGGGGTGGAGACCCAGTACTTC. The full variable domain, completed using reference TRBV11-3 and TRBJ2-5, is EAGVVQSPRYKIIEKKQPVAFWCNPISGHNTLYWYLQNLGQGPELLIRYENEEAVDDSQLPKDRFSAERLKGVDSTLKIQPAELGDSAVYLCASSQVGTGVETQYFGPGTRLLVL.